These 22 T cell receptor beta chains came from one sample sequenced in a study of blood T cell repertoires in COVID-19. Measured with immunoSEQ multiplex PCR; TCRdb has only the in-frame clones, and not every one. The sample shows roughly 70,000 clones, about 88% of them seen only once. The sample comprised peripheral blood. All receptors come from a man between 65 and 85 years old with active COVID-19.

The chain carries TRBV12-5 and TRBJ2-1; 7 nucleotides line up with TRBD1. Germline CDR1 and CDR2: LGHNT and FRNRAP. V lost 6 bases to trimming and J lost 6 bases; unmatched junction nucleotides: 11. The CDR3 sequence is 15 residues long. The CDR3 loop is CASGTGLGLGNEQFF. The CDR3 DNA reads as TGTGCTAGTGGGACAGGGTTAGGTTTGGGCAATGAGCAGTTCTTC.

This clone was seen only once. V is TRBV5-1 and J is TRBJ2-7, with a tentative D call TRBD2 (5 bases). Trimming shortened V by 0 bases and J by 2 bases, and 21 bases separated the two germline ends. CDR1 and CDR2 from the germline V gene are SGHRS and YFSETQ. CDR3 size: 18 residues. CDR3 loop: CASSLGASPSSKPYEQYF. CDR3 bases: TGCGCCAGCAGCTTGGGGGCTAGCCCTTCCTCCAAGCCCTACGAGCAGTACTTC.

The V and J genes are TRBV7-9 and TRBJ1-2; 7 nucleotides match TRBD1. The germline gives CDR1 SEHNR, CDR2 FQNEAQ (reference sequence). Trimming at V came to 0 bases and at J to 3 bases, leaving 4 bases not matched to a gene. The CDR3 consists of 15 residues. The CDR3 is CASSLAGDSYYGYTF. CDR3 sequence (DNA): TGTGCCAGCAGCTTAGCGGGGGACAGCTACTATGGCTACACCTTC.

The J gene is TRBJ2-7, the V gene TRBV6-6; 11 bases fit TRBD2. J gave up 4 bases and V 8 bases, and 4 bases lay outside the gene matches. Germline CDR1 MNHNY, CDR2 SVGAGI (reference sequence). This CDR3 has 13 residues. Here the CDR3 DNA reads TGTGCCAGCCAAACTAGCGGGAGATACGAGCAGTACTTC. This encodes CASQTSGRYEQYF.

The rearrangement uses TRBV5-1 and TRBJ1-6, with 9 bases identical to TRBD1. This CDR3 contains 15 residues. Trimming at V came to 4 bases and at J to 8 bases, leaving 7 bases not matched to a gene. The germline CDR1 and CDR2 sequences are SGHRS and YFSETQ. CDR3: CASSMGRDRDSPLHF. CDR3 nucleotides: TGCGCCAGCAGCATGGGCCGGGACAGGGATTCACCCCTCCACTTT.

The chain uses TRBV16 and TRBJ1-1, with D maybe TRBD1 (6 bases). CDR1 and CDR2 from the germline V gene are KGHSY and FQNENV. V lost 6 bases and J lost 2, with 13 bases in between. The CDR3 loop spans 14 amino acids. The CDR3 DNA reads TGTGCCAGCAGTCAAATAGGGGGAAACACTGAAGCTTTCTTT. Residues: CASSQIGGNTEAFF. The full variable domain, completed using reference TRBV16 and TRBJ1-1, is GEEVAQTPKHLVRGEGQKAKLYCAPIKGHSYVFWYQQVLKNEFKFLISFQNENVFDETGMPKERFSAKCLPNSPCSLEIQATKLEDSAVYFCASSQIGGNTEAFFGQGTRLTVV.

V usage is TRBV7-9 and J usage is TRBJ2-7; maybe TRBD2 (5 bases). The CDR3 length is 14 residues. Germline V gene sequence: CDR1 SEHNR, CDR2 FQNEAQ (reference sequence). Trimming cost V 5 bases and J 1 base, with 12 bases left between them. The CDR3 DNA is TGTGCCAGCAGCACGGACGGAGGTTCCTACGAGCAGTACTTC. This codes for CASSTDGGSYEQYF.

The CDR3 bases are TGTGCCAGCACCCCTAAGGGACGGGGGATGAACACTGAAGCTTTCTTT. Translated: CASTPKGRGMNTEAFF. The chain recombines TRBV25-1 with TRBJ1-1; TRBD1 is a possible D gene (5 bases). Trimming pared 7 bases from V and 0 bases from J, leaving 18 bases between. Germline CDR1 is MGHDK and CDR2 is SYGVNS. The CDR3 is made up of 16 amino acids.

V and J are TRBV5-1 and TRBJ2-7; 7 bases map to TRBD1. This CDR3 has 15 residues. V dropped 4 bases and J dropped 0; count of bases not matched to a gene: 7. Germline CDR1 SGHRS, CDR2 YFSETQ. CDR3 coding DNA: TGCGCCAGCAGCGACGGGACAGCGAGCTCCTACGAGCAGTACTTC. Protein sequence: CASSDGTASSYEQYF.

The V call is TRBV28, the J call TRBJ1-6, with 9 bases lining up with TRBD1. The CDR3 length is 14 residues. Germline V CDR1 and CDR2: MDHEN, SYDVKM. V lost 6 bases to trimming and J lost 9 bases; unmatched junction nucleotides: 6. CDR3 sequence reads: CASSLGQGTSPLHF. Here the CDR3 DNA reads TGTGCCAGCAGCCTAGGACAGGGGACTTCACCCCTCCACTTT.

V usage is TRBV10-3 and J usage is TRBJ2-2; TRBD2 aligns across 13 bases. The V and J ends lost 6 bases and 5 bases, in that order; junction bases with no gene match: 15. The CDR3 is 19 residues long. The germline V gene encodes CDR1 ENHRY and CDR2 SYGVKD. The CDR3 spells CAISGGPGLAGELTGELFF. DNA of the CDR3: TGTGCCATCAGCGGAGGCCCAGGACTAGCGGGAGAATTGACCGGGGAGCTGTTTTTT.

This chain connects TRBV28 to TRBJ2-7, with 8 bases fitting TRBD1. The trim removed 6 bases at V and 4 bases at J, leaving 8 bases unmatched. The length of the CDR3 is 14 residues. Germline-derived CDR1 and CDR2 are MDHEN and SYDVKM. CDR3 sequence (DNA): TGTGCCAGCAGATCCAACAGGGGGAAGTACGAGCAGTACTTC. Its protein is CASRSNRGKYEQYF.

V is TRBV4-1 and J is TRBJ1-4; D is uncertain. Germline V CDR1 and CDR2: MGHRA, YSYEKL. This CDR3 contains 15 residues. The V end was cut by 2 bases, the J end by 0 bases, with 7 bases between. The CDR3 loop reads CASSQYGATNEKLFF. CDR3 nucleotides: TGCGCCAGCAGCCAATACGGGGCAACTAATGAAAAACTGTTTTTT.

This rearrangement joins TRBV5-3 to TRBJ2-1, with TRBD1 as a possible D gene (6 bases). TRBV5-3 is marked as an open reading frame, function uncertain. CDR3 length: 12 residues. V gave up 7 bases and J gave up 5 bases, with 10 bases separating them. CDR3 nucleotide sequence: TGTGCCAGACCCAGGGGCGACAATGAGCAGTTCTTC. Protein product: CARPRGDNEQFF.

CDR3 DNA: TGTGCCAGCTCACGGGACATCGACGAAAAACTGTTTTTT. As protein: CASSRDIDEKLFF. The chain links TRBV18 to TRBJ1-4, with D possibly matching TRBD1 (6 bases). The CDR3 length is 13 residues. CDR1 KGHSH and CDR2 LQKENI come from the germline V gene. Trimming removed 4 bases from V and 8 bases from J, with 11 bases in between.

The chain combines TRBV19 with TRBJ2-1; TRBD1 agrees at 7 bases. The germline CDR1 and CDR2 sequences are LNHDA and SQIVND (reference sequence). V shed 2 bases and J 3 bases; nucleotides not matched to a gene: 13. This CDR3 has 18 amino acids. The CDR3: CASSISSGQGVVYNEQFF. Here the CDR3 DNA reads TGTGCCAGTAGTATATCGTCGGGGCAGGGGGTCGTCTACAATGAGCAGTTCTTC.

The V gene is TRBV4-2, the J gene TRBJ2-1; 9 positions match TRBD2. V lost 3 bases and J lost 10; bases outside the gene matches: 13. The germline gives CDR1 LGHNA, CDR2 YNFKEQ. CDR3 size: 16 residues. This chain's CDR3 is CASSQGGLAALTEQFF. The CDR3 nucleotides read TGTGCCAGCAGCCAGGGGGGACTAGCCGCCCTGACAGAGCAGTTCTTC.

The rearrangement joins TRBV27 to TRBJ1-4; D perhaps matches TRBD1 (5 bases). Looked up from germline, CDR1 is MNHEY and CDR2 is SMNVEV (reference sequence). The CDR3 contains 16 residues. V lost 4 bases to trimming and J lost 3 bases, with 15 bases between them. CDR3 amino acids: CASSSGTWRANEKLFF. The CDR3 DNA reads as TGTGCCAGCAGTTCCGGGACCTGGAGGGCTAATGAAAAACTGTTTTTT.

This rearrangement joins TRBV4-2 to TRBJ1-1; possibly TRBD1 for D (6 bases). CDR1 LGHNA and CDR2 YNFKEQ come from the germline V gene. This CDR3 is 14 amino acids long. Trimming cost V 0 bases and J 5 bases, with 10 bases left between them. CDR3 protein: CASSQERGGTEAFF. The CDR3 region has the DNA TGTGCCAGCAGCCAAGAGAGGGGGGGGACTGAAGCTTTCTTT.

At least ten counts were recorded for this clone. This rearrangement joins TRBV11-2 to TRBJ2-7; 9 bases line up with TRBD2. The CDR3 is made up of 16 amino acids. The germline V gene has CDR1 SGHAT and CDR2 FQNNGV. J gave up 3 bases and V 4 bases, and 10 bases lay outside the gene matches. In DNA form, the CDR3 reads TGTGCCAGCAGCTCCCCCCGGCTAGCGGGGTTCTACGAGCAGTACTTC. Translated, it gives CASSSPRLAGFYEQYF.

The V call is TRBV7-3, the J call TRBJ2-3, with D uncertain. Germline loops: CDR1 SGHTA, CDR2 FQGTGA. The CDR3 is 18 residues long. V lost 1 base to trimming and J lost 1 base, with 18 bases between them. The CDR3 coding sequence is TGTGCCAGCAGCTTAAGGCCCACTAACCCCTCTGGCACAGATACGCAGTATTTT. It codes for CASSLRPTNPSGTDTQYF.

The rearrangement links TRBV28 to TRBJ1-1, with D perhaps matching TRBD1 (5 bases). The CDR3 is 14 amino acids. Germline CDR1 and CDR2: MDHEN and SYDVKM. V was clipped by 2 bases and J by 11 bases, with 18 bases between them. The CDR3 is CASSLGPLVGGAFF. The CDR3 nucleotides are TGTGCCAGCAGTTTAGGCCCCCTGGTGGGGGGGGCTTTCTTT.